Below, one TCR beta chain is given with its context. This clone's antigen is unknown. It has no much larger one-base neighbor in the sample; base qualities were not kept. Patients with a history of autoimmune disease or receiving systemic immunosuppression were excluded from the trial. Peripheral blood for TCR sequencing was drawn from every dose cohort at baseline, at cycle 4 day 1 and at cycle 7 day 1. Samples were obtained from an open-label, multicenter, first-in-human phase I dose-escalation trial of ivuxolimab. Adults with locally advanced or metastatic head and neck squamous cell, hepatocellular, melanoma or renal cell carcinoma were enrolled in the trial. Before TCR sequencing, CD4+ and CD8+ T cells were separately sorted from peripheral blood. These data originate in a study of OX40 agonist ivuxolimab in advanced cancers. The study in broad terms: Ivuxolimab was an agonistic, fully human IgG2 monoclonal antibody directed against OX40 (CD134), a costimulatory receptor. Intravenous ivuxolimab was administered to patients every 2 weeks at six dose levels: 0.01, 0.1, 0.3, 1.5, 3 and 10 mg/kg. The paper covers the monotherapy dose-escalation part of the phase I ivuxolimab trial, which included N of about 50 patients. Prior anti-PD-1, anti-PD-L1 or anti-CTLA-4 therapy was permitted, and 30% to 50% of dose-escalation patients had received checkpoint inhibitors. A male proportion of roughly 80% and a mean age of about 60 years, ranging from about 20 to 79, were recorded for the dose-escalation cohort. Partial responses occurred in three dose-escalation patients: two with cutaneous melanoma and one with hepatocellular carcinoma. Peripheral TCRbeta sequencing was intended to test whether TCR sequence diversity was altered and clonal T-cell expansion was caused by ivuxolimab. Of the approximately 50 patients in dose escalation, about 20 had hepatocellular carcinoma, approximately 15 had melanoma, 9 had renal cell carcinoma and 9 had head and neck cancer. On the study overall, not on this receptor specifically: The antigen specificity of the peripheral T cells that underwent clonal expansion was not determined. At doses of 0.1 to 3.0 mg/kg, clonal expansion of both CD4+ and CD8+ T cells in blood was seen between baseline and week 6. In the 0.1-3.0 mg/kg groups, partial responders were among the patients with the lowest normalized peripheral clonal expansion, particularly in CD8+ T cells. After ivuxolimab, CD8+ T cells had more expanded clones than CD4+ T cells on average. Low levels of normalized T-cell clonal expansion were also shown by some nonresponding patients.

For sequencing of the TCRbeta CDR3 region, genomic DNA was extracted from the sorted cells. TCRbeta CDR3 regions were sequenced using the immunoSEQ Assay. Not all clones reach the TCRdb copy of this immuneACCESS table, which keeps in-frame sequences only. Checked studies attribute under half of the gap to unresolved V genes and leave the rest unexplained. The sample yields 30,000 to 35,000 clones; more than 70% were counted once. The top ten clones comprise about 35% of the sample. CDR1 and CDR2 are read off the germline V gene as SGHRS and YFSETQ. Reading from cysteine to phenylalanine, the CDR3 counts 11 amino acids. The CDR3 DNA has 33 bases and is translated from base 1. V and J lose 8 bases and 6 bases, and a span of 10 bases separates them.

The sample was CD4+ or CD8+ T cells sorted from blood, taken in a trial of the OX40 agonist ivuxolimab. This TCR was sampled from an adult with an advanced solid tumor such as melanoma, head and neck, liver or kidney cancer. The V and J genes are TRBV5-1 and TRBJ2-3; confidence is insufficient to name the D gene. The base sequence is TGCGCCAGTGCCAGAAAGGATACGCAGTATTTT. Its translation reads: CASARKDTQYF. With all but the CDR3 taken from the reference TRBV5-1 and TRBJ2-3 genes, the full variable domain is: KAGVTQTPRYLIKTRGQQVTLSCSPISGHRSVSWYQQTPGQGLQFLFEYFSETQRNKGNFPGRFSGRQFSNSRSEMNVSTLELGDSALYLCASARKDTQYFGPGTRLTVL.